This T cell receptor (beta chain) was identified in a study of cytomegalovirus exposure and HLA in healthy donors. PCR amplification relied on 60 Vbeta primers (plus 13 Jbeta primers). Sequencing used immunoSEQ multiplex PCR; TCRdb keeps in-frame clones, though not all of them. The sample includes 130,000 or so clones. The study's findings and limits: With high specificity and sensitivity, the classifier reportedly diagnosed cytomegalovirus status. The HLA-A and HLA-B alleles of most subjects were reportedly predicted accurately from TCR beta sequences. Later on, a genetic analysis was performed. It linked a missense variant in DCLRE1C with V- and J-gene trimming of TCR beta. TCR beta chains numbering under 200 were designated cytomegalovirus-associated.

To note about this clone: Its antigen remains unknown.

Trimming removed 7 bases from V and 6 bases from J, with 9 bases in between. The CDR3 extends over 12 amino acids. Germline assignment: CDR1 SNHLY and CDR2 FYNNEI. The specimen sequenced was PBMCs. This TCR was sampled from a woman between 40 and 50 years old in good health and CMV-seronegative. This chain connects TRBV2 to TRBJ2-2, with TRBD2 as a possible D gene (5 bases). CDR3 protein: CASTAGPGELFF. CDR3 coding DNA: TGTGCCAGCACCGCGGGCCCCGGGGAGCTGTTTTTT.